This entry lists 19 T cell receptor beta chains sequenced from one sample in a study of cytomegalovirus exposure and HLA in healthy donors. It was with 60 Vbeta and 13 Jbeta primers that the PCR ran. Measured with immunoSEQ multiplex PCR; TCRdb has only the in-frame clones, and not every one. The table records about 200,000 clones, more than 75% of them present only once. The sample consisted of PBMCs. The receptors derive from a male donor in good health and CMV-seropositive.

The chain is built from TRBV30 and TRBJ1-1; TRBD1 is a possible D gene (5 bases). Trimming took 4 bases from V and 4 from J, leaving 13 bases between them. CDR1 is GTSNPN and CDR2 is SVGIG in the germline V gene (reference sequence). The CDR3 runs to 13 residues. CDR3 nucleotide sequence: TGTGCCTGGACCCCTCCGGGGGGCACTGAAGCTTTCTTT. Protein: CAWTPPGGTEAFF.

V is TRBV7-2 and J is TRBJ1-5; D is perhaps TRBD1 (5 bases). Germline CDR1 SGHTA, CDR2 FQGNSA. Trimming took off 5 bases at V and 6 bases at J, with 11 bases between the two ends. The CDR3 runs 13 residues. CDR3 region: CASSPGGGQPQHF. For the CDR3, the DNA is TGTGCCAGCAGCCCGGGGGGGGGTCAGCCCCAGCATTTT.

The V and J genes are TRBV9 and TRBJ2-1; D may be TRBD2 (6 bases). V lost 0 bases and J 0 bases, leaving 10 bases between the germline ends. In germline, CDR1 is SGDLS, CDR2 YYNGEE. This CDR3 has 16 residues. The CDR3 DNA follows: TGTGCCAGCAGCGTAGTGGCGGGGAGCTCCTACAATGAGCAGTTCTTC. It codes for CASSVVAGSSYNEQFF. Filled out from reference TRBV9 and TRBJ2-1, the complete variable domain reads DSGVTQTPKHLITATGQRVTLRCSPRSGDLSVYWYQQSLDQGLQFLIQYYNGEERAKGNILERFSAQQFPDLHSELNLSSLELGDSALYFCASSVVAGSSYNEQFFGPGTRLTVL.

This sequence joins TRBV21-1 and TRBJ1-4. TRBV21-1 is an annotated pseudogene. There are 12 residues in the CDR3. The CDR3 DNA reads as TGTGCCAGCACTCCGGGGGATGAAAAACTGTTTTTT. Translated: CASTPGDEKLFF.

This clone was seen only a few times. The gene calls are TRBV23-1 and TRBJ2-7; TRBD1 might be the D (6 bases). TRBV23-1 falls under the ORF class, with uncertain function. V lost 2 bases, J lost 3 bases, and 11 bases lay in between. The CDR3 spans 14 residues. The CDR3 here is CASSQVDRSYEQYF. DNA for the CDR3: TGCGCCAGCAGTCAAGTAGACAGGAGCTACGAGCAGTACTTC.

This clone turned up a few times. The genes are TRBV19 and TRBJ1-2, with TRBD1 as a possible D gene (6 bases). There are 13 residues in the CDR3. V was clipped by 4 bases and J by 5 bases, with 11 bases between them. Per germline, CDR1 LNHDA and CDR2 SQIVND (reference sequence). The DNA of the CDR3 is TGTGCCAGTAGTACGGGACATCAGTATGGCTACACCTTC. Its protein product is CASSTGHQYGYTF.

The chain joins TRBV6-5 to TRBJ1-6, with TRBD1 identical over 7 bases. The CDR3 runs to 15 residues. In germline, CDR1 is MNHEY, CDR2 SVGAGI. Trimming at V came to 4 bases and at J to 7 bases, leaving 7 bases not matched to a gene. This chain's CDR3 is CASSSTGTANSPLHF. The DNA of the CDR3 is TGTGCCAGCAGTTCAACCGGGACAGCCAATTCACCCCTCCACTTT.

The chain carries TRBV5-6 and TRBJ1-2; 8 nucleotides align to TRBD1. Germline CDR1 and CDR2: SGHDT and YYEEEE. This CDR3 has 15 amino acids. Unmatched junction bases numbered 14, after V lost 6 bases and J lost 7 bases. In nucleotides, the CDR3 is TGTGCCAGCAACCCAAGGGACAGGCATGGTGGTGGCTACACCTTC. This codes for CASNPRDRHGGGYTF.

The chain uses TRBV6-9 and TRBJ2-7; the D gene is possibly TRBD1 (6 bases). The germline CDR1 and CDR2 sequences are MNHGY and SVAAGI. The ends were cut back, 8 bases at V and 3 bases at J, with 14 bases in the middle. The CDR3 contains 13 residues. The CDR3 here is CASHTGPNYEQYF. The CDR3 nucleotides are TGTGCCAGCCATACAGGGCCAAACTACGAGCAGTACTTC.

V and J are TRBV6-5 and TRBJ1-5, with D uncertain. The CDR3 is 15 amino acids. Germline CDR1 reads MNHEY; CDR2 reads SVGAGI. V lost 8 bases to trimming and J lost 0 bases, with 14 bases between them. The CDR3 protein is CASLRKADSNQPQHF. DNA of the CDR3: TGTGCCAGCCTGCGGAAGGCCGATAGCAATCAGCCCCAGCATTTT.

This chain joins TRBV7-8 and TRBJ1-6; D unclear. Germline CDR1 and CDR2: SGHVS and FQNEAQ. Trimming took off 3 bases at V and 5 bases at J, with 11 bases between the two ends. CDR3 length: 15 residues. CDR3 DNA sequence: TGTGCCAGCAGCTTTATTAGGGAGCATAATTCACCCCTCCACTTT. This translates into CASSFIREHNSPLHF.

The V and J genes are TRBV4-3 and TRBJ2-1, with 9 bases aligning to TRBD2. The germline V gene encodes CDR1 LGHNA and CDR2 YSLEER. The CDR3 loop spans 16 amino acids. Trimming took 0 bases from V and 10 from J; bases not matched to a gene: 10. CDR3 protein: CASSQESSGSTYEQFF. The DNA of the CDR3 is TGCGCCAGCAGCCAAGAAAGTAGCGGGAGTACGTACGAGCAGTTCTTC.

This rearrangement joins TRBV6-4 to TRBJ2-1, with TRBD2 matching 10 bases. V lost 0 bases and J lost 10; bases outside the gene matches: 12. The germline V gene has CDR1 MRHNA and CDR2 SNTAGT. The CDR3 spans 17 residues. The CDR3 reads CASSDSFERGGRGEQFF. CDR3 sequence (DNA): TGTGCCAGCAGTGACTCATTTGAGCGGGGGGGCCGTGGGGAGCAGTTCTTC.

The chain is built from TRBV11-3 and TRBJ2-1; D not certain. The V gene's germline CDR1 is SGHNT and CDR2 YENEEA. The CDR3 loop spans 15 amino acids. The V gene lost 0 bases and the J gene lost 8 bases, with 14 bases spanning the gap. The DNA for the CDR3 is TGTGCCAGCAGCTTAGATATCGCAGGTGACGATGAGCAGTTCTTC. Its translation is CASSLDIAGDDEQFF. The full variable domain, rest sourced from reference TRBV11-3 and TRBJ2-1, is EAGVVQSPRYKIIEKKQPVAFWCNPISGHNTLYWYLQNLGQGPELLIRYENEEAVDDSQLPKDRFSAERLKGVDSTLKIQPAELGDSAVYLCASSLDIAGDDEQFFGPGTRLTVL.

This sequence joins TRBV7-2 and TRBJ2-2; TRBD2 matches 8 bases. J was trimmed by 3 bases and V by 5 bases; bases with no gene match: 8. Germline-derived CDR1 and CDR2 are SGHTA and FQGNSA. The CDR3 contains 16 residues. Written as DNA, the CDR3 is TGTGCCAGCAGCCCTCGGGGGGGAGAGGACACCGGGGAGCTGTTTTTT. Residues: CASSPRGGEDTGELFF.

This rearrangement joins TRBV11-2 to TRBJ1-1, with TRBD1 matching over 8 bases. Per the germline V gene, CDR1 is SGHAT and CDR2 is FQNNGV. There are 11 residues in the CDR3. Trimming at V came to 8 bases and at J to 10 bases, leaving 6 bases not matched to a gene. The CDR3 here is CASRQGPSAFF. The DNA for the CDR3 is TGTGCCAGCCGACAGGGGCCGTCAGCTTTCTTT.

This chain joins TRBV28 and TRBJ1-1; 8 bases align to TRBD1. Germline CDR1 MDHEN, CDR2 SYDVKM. The junction had 5 bases not matched to a gene; V was cut back by 1 base and J by 1 base. This CDR3 region has 16 residues. CDR3 sequence (DNA): TGTGCCAGCAGTTTATTGGTTGGACAGGGGAACACTGAAGCTTTCTTT. Translated, it gives CASSLLVGQGNTEAFF.

The count of this clone is one. This rearrangement joins TRBV4-3 to TRBJ1-2; 7 bases agree with TRBD1. Germline V gene lookup returns CDR1 LGHNA and CDR2 YSLEER. The CDR3 covers 15 residues. J lost 4 bases, V lost 0 bases, and 5 bases had no gene match. CDR3 coding DNA: TGCGCCAGCAGCCAAGAGGGGCCAGGGGGCTATGGCTACACCTTC. This sequence encodes CASSQEGPGGYGYTF.

The chain employs TRBV4-2 and TRBJ1-6; D uncertain. CDR3 size: 12 residues. Looked up from germline, CDR1 is LGHNA and CDR2 is YNFKEQ. The V and J ends lost 3 bases and 14 bases respectively, with 11 bases between them. CDR3: CASSHEEPALHF. In DNA form, the CDR3 reads TGTGCCAGCAGCCATGAGGAGCCAGCCCTCCACTTT.